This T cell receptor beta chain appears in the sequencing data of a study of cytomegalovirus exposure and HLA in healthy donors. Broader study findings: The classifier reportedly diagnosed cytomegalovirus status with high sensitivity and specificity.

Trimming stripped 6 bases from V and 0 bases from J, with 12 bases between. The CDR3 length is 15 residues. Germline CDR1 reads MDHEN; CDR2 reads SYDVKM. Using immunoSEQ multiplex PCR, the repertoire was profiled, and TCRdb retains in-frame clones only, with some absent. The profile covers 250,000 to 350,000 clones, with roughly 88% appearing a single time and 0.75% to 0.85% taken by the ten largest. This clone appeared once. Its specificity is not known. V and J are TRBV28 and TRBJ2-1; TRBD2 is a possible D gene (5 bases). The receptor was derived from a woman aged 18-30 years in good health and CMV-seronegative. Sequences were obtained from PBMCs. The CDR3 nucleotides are TGTGCCAGCAGGCGAGCGGACGGCTCCTACAATGAGCAGTTCTTC. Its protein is CASRRADGSYNEQFF.